The 23 T cell receptor beta chains below were found in one sample sequenced in a study of T cell responses to AZD1222 COVID-19 vaccine. Data came from immunoSEQ multiplex PCR; TCRdb stores just in-frame clones and leaves some out. The sample holds 110,000 or so clones, approximately 89% seen once. The sample consisted of peripheral blood, taken 28 days after the second AZD1222 dose. These receptors were collected from an adult who received the AZD1222 COVID-19 vaccine.

This chain joins TRBV9 and TRBJ1-3; no clear D. Germline CDR1 SGDLS, CDR2 YYNGEE. V gave up 0 bases and J gave up 2 bases, with 9 bases separating them. This CDR3 region has 15 residues. This CDR3 is CASSVESTAGNTIYF. Written as DNA, the CDR3 is TGTGCCAGCAGCGTAGAGTCGACTGCTGGAAACACCATATATTTT.

The chain links TRBV5-4 to TRBJ2-2; D not certain. The CDR3 consists of 14 residues. Germline values: CDR1 SGHNT, CDR2 YYREEE (reference sequence). V lost 2 bases and J 6 bases, leaving 11 bases between the germline ends. This CDR3 reads CASSFRRGPGELFF. DNA of the CDR3: TGTGCCAGCAGCTTTCGCCGTGGTCCCGGGGAGCTGTTTTTT.

This CDR3 is CASSQSSPRGASGGYTF. Written as DNA, the CDR3 is TGCGCCAGCAGTCAATCTTCCCCCCGCGGCGCAAGTGGAGGCTACACCTTC. V usage is TRBV23-1 and J usage is TRBJ1-2; D call uncertain. TRBV23-1 is an ORF for which the function is uncertain. Trimming cost V 0 bases and J 8 bases, with 22 bases left between them. The CDR3 contains 17 residues.

This clone was observed a handful of times. This chain joins TRBV7-6 and TRBJ2-3; 10 bases map to TRBD2. V lost 5 bases and J lost 5; bases outside the gene matches: 4. The CDR3 contains 14 residues. Per the germline V gene, CDR1 is SGHVS and CDR2 is FNYEAQ. CDR3 bases: TGTGCCAGCAGCCCCAGCGGGGGGGTAGATACGCAGTATTTT. Translating gives CASSPSGGVDTQYF.

The chain carries TRBV7-6 and TRBJ1-1; no firm D call. This CDR3 is 15 amino acids long. Germline CDR1 reads SGHVS; CDR2 reads FNYEAQ. Trimming left V 4 bases short and J 5 bases short, with 17 bases between. The CDR3 spells CASSSLAPGVTEAFF. DNA for the CDR3: TGTGCCAGCAGCTCCCTGGCCCCTGGAGTTACTGAAGCTTTCTTT. The whole variable domain, remainder taken from reference TRBV7-6 and TRBJ1-1, is GAGVSQSPRYKVTKRGQDVALRCDPISGHVSLYWYRQALGQGPEFLTYFNYEAQQDKSGLPNDRFSAERPEGSISTLTIQRTEQRDSAMYRCASSSLAPGVTEAFFGQGTRLTVV.

The chain uses TRBV6-1 and TRBJ1-4, with TRBD1 as a possible D gene (6 bases). V lost 2 bases and J 7 bases, leaving 8 bases between the germline ends. The CDR3 is made up of 13 amino acids. The germline V gene has CDR1 MNHNS and CDR2 SASEGT. In DNA, the CDR3 is TGTGCCAGCAGTGAATTAGGGGGTGAAAAACTGTTTTTT. Translated: CASSELGGEKLFF.

This clone occurred once. V is TRBV4-3 and J is TRBJ2-5, with a possible D match to TRBD2 (5 bases). Germline V gene data show CDR1 as LGHNA and CDR2 as YSLEER. This CDR3 contains 16 residues. V lost 0 bases to trimming and J lost 4 bases, with 15 bases between them. The CDR3: CASSQDFEGLGETQYF. CDR3 nucleotide sequence: TGCGCCAGCAGCCAAGATTTTGAGGGTTTGGGAGAGACCCAGTACTTC.

The rearrangement links TRBV19 to TRBJ1-6; TRBD1 matches 12 bases. The junction had 4 bases not matched to a gene; V was cut back by 6 bases and J by 7 bases. The CDR3 runs to 15 residues. CDR1 and CDR2 from the germline V gene are LNHDA and SQIVND (reference sequence). CDR3 in DNA: TGTGCCAGTAGGGGGACAGGGGGCACGAATTCACCCCTCCACTTT. Translated: CASRGTGGTNSPLHF.

The rearrangement uses TRBV19 and TRBJ1-1; possible D gene TRBD1, 5 bases. The germline gives CDR1 LNHDA, CDR2 SQIVND (reference sequence). The CDR3 has 14 residues. V was cut by 6 bases and J by 5 bases, with 16 bases left in between. The CDR3 loop reads CASRVVGTQTEAFF. The CDR3 DNA follows: TGTGCCAGTAGGGTTGTTGGGACCCAGACTGAAGCTTTCTTT.

The genes are TRBV19 and TRBJ1-2; D possibly corresponds to TRBD1 (6 bases). The germline V gene has CDR1 LNHDA and CDR2 SQIVND (reference sequence). Trimming cost V 8 bases and J 8 bases, with 21 bases left between them. The CDR3 has 14 amino acids. The CDR3 loop is CASFRNREYGGYTF. CDR3 nucleotides: TGTGCCAGTTTTCGGAACAGGGAATATGGAGGCTACACCTTC.

J is TRBJ1-1 and V is TRBV10-1; maybe TRBD1 (6 bases). The CDR3 spans 14 residues. Germline V gene lookup returns CDR1 WNHNN and CDR2 SYGVQD (reference sequence). The V end was cut by 2 bases, the J end by 2 bases, with 9 bases between. The CDR3 region is CASSEGGSNTEAFF. The DNA of the CDR3 is TGCGCCAGCAGTGAGGGGGGCAGCAACACTGAAGCTTTCTTT.

The chain uses TRBV7-2 and TRBJ2-2, with D hard to call. V lost 2 bases and J lost 5, with 9 bases in between. The CDR3 runs to 14 residues. Germline V gene data show CDR1 as SGHTA and CDR2 as FQGNSA. The CDR3 DNA follows: TGTGCCAGCAGCTTATTTCAGGAGACCGGGGAGCTGTTTTTT. Amino acids: CASSLFQETGELFF.

This clone was found once. The chain links TRBV3-1 (or the pseudogene TRBV3-2) to TRBJ2-7, with D tentatively TRBD2 (5 bases). The germline V and J ends were trimmed by 5 bases and 0 bases, with 17 bases remaining between them. Germline lookup yields CDR1 LGHDT and CDR2 YNNKEL (reference sequence). The CDR3 extends over 16 amino acids. As DNA, the CDR3 is TGTGCCAGCAGCTCGGACTCCACAGCCTCCTCCTACGAGCAGTACTTC. The encoded protein is CASSSDSTASSYEQYF.

V usage is TRBV4-1 and J usage is TRBJ1-1, with 8 bases lining up with TRBD1. The CDR3 covers 15 residues. Germline trimming cut 1 base from V and 0 bases from J; bases unmatched to any gene: 1. From germline, CDR1 is MGHRA and CDR2 YSYEKL. CDR3 residues: CASSQGTGMNTEAFF. The CDR3 DNA sequence: TGCGCCAGCAGCCAAGGGACAGGGATGAACACTGAAGCTTTCTTT.

This clone showed up just once. The gene calls are TRBV6-5 and TRBJ2-3; D tentatively reads TRBD1 or TRBD2 (5 bases each). Trimming removed 10 bases at V and 2 bases at J, with 16 bases between. Per the germline V gene, CDR1 is MNHEY and CDR2 is SVGAGI. This CDR3 comprises 14 residues. Here the CDR3 DNA reads TGTGCCACCACCCGGGGCCCCGTCACAGATACGCAGTATTTT. Amino acid sequence: CATTRGPVTDTQYF.

The chain is built from TRBV28 and TRBJ2-2, with D hard to call. Germline V gene lookup returns CDR1 MDHEN and CDR2 SYDVKM. This CDR3 is 15 amino acids long. Trimming removed 6 bases from V and 1 base from J, with 12 bases in between. In DNA form, the CDR3 reads TGTGCCAGCAGCCCGTTAACTTTGAACACCGGGGAGCTGTTTTTT. Translation: CASSPLTLNTGELFF.

The chain recombines TRBV21-1 with TRBJ1-2; the table's D call of TRBD1 was not tested on the DNA. TRBV21-1 is a pseudogene locus. CDR3 length: 15 amino acids. The CDR3 is CASSSTGPRCYGYTF. The CDR3 DNA is TGTGCCAGCAGCAGCACAGGGCCCCGTTGCTATGGCTACACCTTC.

The chain recombines TRBV7-7 with TRBJ2-5, with TRBD2 identical over 9 bases. Germline V CDR1 and CDR2: SSHAT, FNYEAQ (reference sequence). V lost 8 bases and J lost 2; bases outside the gene matches: 9. The CDR3 is 15 residues long. Here the CDR3 DNA reads TGTGCCAGCTCCCGTAGCGGGGGAGAACAAGAGACCCAGTACTTC. Amino acids: CASSRSGGEQETQYF. The entire variable domain, with the rest obtained from reference TRBV7-7 and TRBJ2-5, is as follows: GAGVSQSPRYKVTKRGQDVTLRCDPISSHATLYWYQQALGQGPEFLTYFNYEAQPDKSGLPSDRFSAERPEGSISTLTIQRTEQRDSAMYRCASSRSGGEQETQYFGPGTRLLVL.

This sequence joins TRBV5-1 and TRBJ2-5; possibly TRBD2 for D (6 bases). Germline CDR1 reads SGHRS; CDR2 reads YFSETQ. The CDR3 has 15 amino acids. With 4 bases removed from V and 1 base from J, the gap between germline ends came to 14 bases. Here the CDR3 reads CASSQGRGFQETQYF. The DNA for the CDR3 is TGCGCCAGCAGCCAAGGTCGGGGGTTCCAAGAGACCCAGTACTTC.

This chain joins TRBV5-5 and TRBJ1-2; the D is unclear. This CDR3 contains 13 residues. Trimming removed 0 bases at V and 1 base at J, with 4 bases between. Germline V gives CDR1 SGHKS, CDR2 YYEKEE (reference sequence). CDR3 protein: CASSLELNYGYTF. CDR3 in DNA: TGTGCCAGCAGCTTGGAACTTAACTATGGCTACACCTTC.

The V call is TRBV11-1, the J call TRBJ2-1; D is unresolved. The germline gives CDR1 SGHAT, CDR2 FQDESV (reference sequence). CDR3 size: 16 residues. Between the trimmed V and J ends, which lost 5 bases and 6 bases, there was a span of 20 bases. The CDR3 nucleotides read TGTGCCAGCAGCACCCGGACCGACGTGTGGTCCAATGAGCAGTTCTTC. As protein: CASSTRTDVWSNEQFF.

The V and J genes are TRBV5-6 and TRBJ1-2; tentative D call: TRBD1 (5 bases). The CDR3 contains 14 residues. V was clipped by 2 bases and J by 4 bases, with 12 bases between them. The germline CDR1 and CDR2 sequences are SGHDT and YYEEEE. The DNA for the CDR3 is TGTGCCAGCAGCTTTGGGGGGAACGCCTATGGCTACACCTTC. It is translated as CASSFGGNAYGYTF.

The gene calls are TRBV2 and TRBJ1-5; 9 nucleotides agree with TRBD1. The CDR3 is 14 amino acids. CDR1 and CDR2 from the germline V gene are SNHLY and FYNNEI. V trimming: 4 bases; J trimming: 4 bases; junction bases outside the gene matches: 2. The CDR3 DNA reads as TGTGCCAGCAGTGGACAGGGGGAAAATCAGCCCCAGCATTTT. Translation gives CASSGQGENQPQHF.